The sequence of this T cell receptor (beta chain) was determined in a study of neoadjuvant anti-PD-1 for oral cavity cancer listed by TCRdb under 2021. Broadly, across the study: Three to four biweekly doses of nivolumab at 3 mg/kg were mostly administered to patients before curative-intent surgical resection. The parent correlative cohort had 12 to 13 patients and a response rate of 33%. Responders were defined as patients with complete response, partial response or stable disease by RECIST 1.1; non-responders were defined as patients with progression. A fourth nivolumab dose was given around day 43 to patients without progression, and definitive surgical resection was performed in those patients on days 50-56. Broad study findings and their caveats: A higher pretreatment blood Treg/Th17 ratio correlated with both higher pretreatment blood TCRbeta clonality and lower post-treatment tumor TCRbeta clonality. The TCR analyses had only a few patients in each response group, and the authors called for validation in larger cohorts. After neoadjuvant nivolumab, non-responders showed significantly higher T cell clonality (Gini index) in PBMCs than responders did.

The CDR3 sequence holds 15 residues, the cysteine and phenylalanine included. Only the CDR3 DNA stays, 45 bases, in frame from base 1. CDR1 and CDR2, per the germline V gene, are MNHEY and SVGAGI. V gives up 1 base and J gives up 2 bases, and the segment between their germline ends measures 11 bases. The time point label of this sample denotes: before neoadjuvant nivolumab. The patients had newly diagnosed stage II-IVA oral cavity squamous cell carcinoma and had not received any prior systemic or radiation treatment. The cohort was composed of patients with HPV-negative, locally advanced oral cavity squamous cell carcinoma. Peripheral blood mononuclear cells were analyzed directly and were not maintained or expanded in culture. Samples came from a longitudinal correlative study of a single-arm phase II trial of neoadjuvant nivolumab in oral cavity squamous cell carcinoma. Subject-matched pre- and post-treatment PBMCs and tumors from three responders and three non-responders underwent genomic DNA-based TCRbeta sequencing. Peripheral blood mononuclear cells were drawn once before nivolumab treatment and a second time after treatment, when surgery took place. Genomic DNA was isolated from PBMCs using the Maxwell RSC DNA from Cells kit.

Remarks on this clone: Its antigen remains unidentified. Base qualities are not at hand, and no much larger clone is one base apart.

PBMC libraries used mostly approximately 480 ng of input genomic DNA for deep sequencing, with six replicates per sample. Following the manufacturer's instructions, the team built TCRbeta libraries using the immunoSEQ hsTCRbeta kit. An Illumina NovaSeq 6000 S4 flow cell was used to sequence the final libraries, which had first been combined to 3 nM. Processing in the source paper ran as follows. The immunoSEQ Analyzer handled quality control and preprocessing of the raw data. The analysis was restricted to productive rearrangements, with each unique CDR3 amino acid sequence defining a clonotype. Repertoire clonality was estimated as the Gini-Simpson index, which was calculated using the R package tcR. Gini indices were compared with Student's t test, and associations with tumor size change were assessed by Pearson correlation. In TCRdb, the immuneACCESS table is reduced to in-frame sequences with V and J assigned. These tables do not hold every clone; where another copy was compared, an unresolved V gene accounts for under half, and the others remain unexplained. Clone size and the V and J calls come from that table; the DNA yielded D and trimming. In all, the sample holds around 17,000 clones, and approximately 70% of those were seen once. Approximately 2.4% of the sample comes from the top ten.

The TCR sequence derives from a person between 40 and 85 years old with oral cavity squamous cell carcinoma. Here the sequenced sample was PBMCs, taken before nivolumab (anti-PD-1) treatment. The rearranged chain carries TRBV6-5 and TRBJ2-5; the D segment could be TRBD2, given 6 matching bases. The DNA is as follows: TGTGCCAGCAGTTACTTTGCGGGATCTCAAGAGACCCAGTACTTC. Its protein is CASSYFAGSQETQYF.